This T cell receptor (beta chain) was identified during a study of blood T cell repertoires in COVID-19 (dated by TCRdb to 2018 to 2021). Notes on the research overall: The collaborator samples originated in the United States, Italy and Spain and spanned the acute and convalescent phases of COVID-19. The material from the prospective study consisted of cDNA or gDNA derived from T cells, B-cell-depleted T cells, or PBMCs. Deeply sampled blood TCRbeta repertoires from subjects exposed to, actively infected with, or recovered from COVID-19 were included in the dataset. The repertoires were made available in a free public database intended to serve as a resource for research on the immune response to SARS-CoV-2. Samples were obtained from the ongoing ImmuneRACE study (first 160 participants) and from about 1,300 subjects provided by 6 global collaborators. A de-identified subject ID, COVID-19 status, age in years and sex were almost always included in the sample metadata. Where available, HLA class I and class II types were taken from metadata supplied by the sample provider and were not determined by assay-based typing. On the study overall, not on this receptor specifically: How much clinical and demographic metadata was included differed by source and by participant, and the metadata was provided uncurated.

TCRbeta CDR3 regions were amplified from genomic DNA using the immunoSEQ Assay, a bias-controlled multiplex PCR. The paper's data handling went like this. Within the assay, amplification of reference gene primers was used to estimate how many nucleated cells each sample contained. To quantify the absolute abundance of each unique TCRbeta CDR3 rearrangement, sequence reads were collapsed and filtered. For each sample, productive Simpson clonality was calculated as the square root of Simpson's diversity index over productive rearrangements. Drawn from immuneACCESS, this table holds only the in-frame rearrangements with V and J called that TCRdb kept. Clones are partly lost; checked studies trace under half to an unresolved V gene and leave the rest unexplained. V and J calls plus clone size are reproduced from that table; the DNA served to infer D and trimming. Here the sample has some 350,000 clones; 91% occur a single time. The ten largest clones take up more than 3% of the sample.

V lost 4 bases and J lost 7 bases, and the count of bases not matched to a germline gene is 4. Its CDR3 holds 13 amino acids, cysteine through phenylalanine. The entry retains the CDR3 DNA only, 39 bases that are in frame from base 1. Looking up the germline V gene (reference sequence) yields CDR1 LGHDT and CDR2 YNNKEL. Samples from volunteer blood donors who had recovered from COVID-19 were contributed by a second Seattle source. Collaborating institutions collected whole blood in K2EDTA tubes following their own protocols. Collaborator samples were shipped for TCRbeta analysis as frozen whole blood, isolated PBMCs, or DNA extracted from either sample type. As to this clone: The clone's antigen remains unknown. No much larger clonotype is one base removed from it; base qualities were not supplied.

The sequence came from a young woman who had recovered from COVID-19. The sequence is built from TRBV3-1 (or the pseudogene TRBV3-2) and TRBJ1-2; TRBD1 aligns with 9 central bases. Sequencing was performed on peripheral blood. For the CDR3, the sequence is CASSRDRDGGYTF. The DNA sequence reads TGTGCCAGCAGCCGGGACAGGGACGGTGGCTACACCTTC.